This T cell receptor beta chain was identified during a study of tumor-infiltrating lymphocytes in primary liver carcinoma. Looking at the study overall: The patients, men and women alike, were aged 30 to 69 years.

Priming with a constant-region primer yielded TCR beta cDNA from about 480 ng total RNA. Three nested multiplex PCR rounds, a slightly modified ARM-PCR, produced the libraries for TCR beta. The two initial PCR rounds, roughly 10 cycles each, used TRBV1-TRBV30 forward and C-beta reverse primers. TCRdb redid the calling of the multiplex PCR reads with MiXCR, one entry per CDR3 protein. The sample has 75,000 to 80,000 distinct CDR3 sequences, roughly 72% seen once. From unsorted bulk tissue weighing roughly 17-32 mg, DNA and RNA were co-extracted. Patients diagnosed with primary liver carcinoma received treatment through surgical resection. V dropped 1 base and J dropped 3 bases, with 13 bases sitting between them. CDR1 SGHRS and CDR2 YFSETQ come from the germline V gene. The CDR3 is 16 amino acids.

The gene calls are TRBV5-1 and TRBJ2-2; tentatively, D is TRBD2 (5 bases). The TCR comes from a man between 40 and 49 years old with primary liver carcinoma and hepatitis B virus infection. Input material: tumor-adjacent normal liver tissue. CDR3 region: CASSLSPSMDTGELFF. CDR3 coding DNA: TGCGCCAGCAGCTTGAGTCCTAGCATGGACACCGGGGAGCTGTTTTTT.